Shown below are 26 T cell receptor beta chains from a single sample sequenced in a study of shared clonotypes between healthy human individuals. The table came from immunoSEQ multiplex PCR; TCRdb's copy has only in-frame clones and leaves some out. The sample carries about 1.5 million clones, roughly 96% recorded once. What was sequenced was naive CD4+ T cells sorted from blood. Subset described: CD45RA+ positively selected. These receptors came from a man under 40 in good health.

The J gene is TRBJ2-3, the V gene TRBV25-1; 9 bases agree with TRBD1. Germline CDR1 and CDR2: MGHDK and SYGVNS. J gave up 4 bases and V 3 bases, and 8 bases lay outside the gene matches. This CDR3 is built from 16 residues. The DNA for the CDR3 is TGTGCCAGCAGTGATACCGGGACAGGGAGGGCAGATACGCAGTATTTT. This translates into CASSDTGTGRADTQYF.

The chain has TRBV6-5 and TRBJ2-1, with 9 bases that match TRBD2. Germline V gene lookup returns CDR1 MNHEY and CDR2 SVGAGI. With V trimmed by 6 bases and J by 7 bases, 10 bases remained unmatched. The CDR3 has 15 residues. The CDR3 DNA sequence: TGTGCCAGCAGCCCCCCTGGGACTAGCTGGAATGAGCAGTTCTTC. Encoded protein: CASSPPGTSWNEQFF.

This chain connects TRBV5-1 to TRBJ1-4; 9 bases align to TRBD1. This CDR3 comprises 15 residues. With 0 bases clipped from V and 4 bases from J, the junction kept 1 base outside the gene matches. Germline V gene sequence: CDR1 SGHRS, CDR2 YFSETQ. The CDR3 coding sequence is TGCGCCAGCAGCTTGGGGGACAGGGATAATGAAAAACTGTTTTTT. Translating it yields CASSLGDRDNEKLFF.

V and J are TRBV2 and TRBJ2-7, with no clear D. This CDR3 is 15 amino acids long. Germline CDR1 and CDR2: SNHLY and FYNNEI. V was pared by 3 bases and J by 4 bases, with 16 bases between. The CDR3 nucleotides read TGTGCCAGCAGTGATCTCGACCGACGGGTGTACGAGCAGTACTTC. It encodes CASSDLDRRVYEQYF. Variable domain in full (rest from reference TRBV2 and TRBJ2-7): EPEVTQTPSHQVTQMGQEVILRCVPISNHLYFYWYRQILGQKVEFLVSFYNNEISEKSEIFDDQFSVERPDGSNFTLKIRSTKLEDSAMYFCASSDLDRRVYEQYFGPGTRLTVT.

The chain has TRBV5-3 and TRBJ2-3; TRBD2 agrees at 12 bases. TRBV5-3 falls under the ORF class, with uncertain function. The length of the CDR3 is 14 residues. V lost 8 bases, J lost 5 bases, and 6 bases stayed unmatched. Written as DNA, the CDR3 is TGTGCCAGCAGCCCGGGACTAGCGGGAGATACGCAGTATTTT. Amino acid sequence: CASSPGLAGDTQYF.

This chain connects TRBV29-1 to TRBJ2-5, with D perhaps matching TRBD1 or TRBD2 (5 bases each). Trimming shortened V by 3 bases and J by 3 bases, and 14 bases separated the two germline ends. The CDR3 sequence is 14 residues long. The germline gives CDR1 SQVTM, CDR2 ANQGSEA. The CDR3 nucleotides are TGCAGCGTTGAGTTGGGGGTTGGAAAAGAGACCCAGTACTTC. Its translation: CSVELGVGKETQYF.

This CDR3 reads CAISGWTVNTEAFF. In nucleotides, the CDR3 is TGTGCCATCAGTGGTTGGACAGTAAACACTGAAGCTTTCTTT. This sequence joins TRBV10-3 and TRBJ1-1; a possible D gene is TRBD1 (6 bases). The CDR3 loop spans 14 amino acids. Germline assignment: CDR1 ENHRY and CDR2 SYGVKD. V dropped 4 bases and J dropped 2 bases, with 11 bases sitting between them.

The genes are TRBV5-5 and TRBJ1-4; weak D call: TRBD1 (5 bases). The CDR3 contains 15 residues. With 1 base removed from V and 6 bases from J, the gap between germline ends came to 13 bases. The germline CDR1 and CDR2 sequences are SGHKS and YYEKEE (reference sequence). The CDR3: CASSLPLGGDEKLFF. The DNA of the CDR3 is TGTGCCAGCAGCTTGCCTCTCGGGGGGGATGAAAAACTGTTTTTT.

The CDR3 spells CASSLAPVGGGGNTIYF. The CDR3 DNA sequence: TGTGCCAGCAGCTTAGCCCCGGTGGGGGGAGGAGGAAACACCATATATTTT. V is TRBV7-2 and J is TRBJ1-3, with D possibly TRBD1 on 5 matching bases. This CDR3 is 17 amino acids long. Germline CDR1 reads SGHTA; CDR2 reads FQGNSA. V lost 0 bases and J lost 4, with 16 bases in between.

The chain links TRBV7-8 to TRBJ2-2, with 9 bases aligning to TRBD2. V dropped 2 bases and J dropped 7; count of bases not matched to a gene: 8. This CDR3 is 16 amino acids long. Germline V gives CDR1 SGHVS, CDR2 FQNEAQ. This chain's CDR3 is CASSLTSSGTIGELFF. CDR3 nucleotide sequence: TGTGCCAGCAGCTTAACCTCTAGCGGGACGATCGGGGAGCTGTTTTTT.

The chain joins TRBV14 to TRBJ2-5; 9 bases align to TRBD1. CDR3 size: 16 residues. Unmatched junction bases numbered 7, after V lost 2 bases and J lost 3 bases. Germline CDR1 SGHDN, CDR2 FVKESK. CDR3 sequence (DNA): TGTGCCAGCAGCCAATTCCCGGGACAGGGTGAAGAGACCCAGTACTTC. Translating it yields CASSQFPGQGEETQYF.

The chain couples TRBV7-2 to TRBJ2-3, with D uncertain. CDR1 is SGHTA, CDR2 FQGNSA, per germline. Trimming shortened V by 4 bases and J by 2 bases, and 25 bases separated the two germline ends. The CDR3 extends over 19 amino acids. CDR3 coding DNA: TGTGCCAGCAGCTCCCGGAATTGGGCTTCCCGCGTTTTCACAGATACGCAGTATTTT. Amino acids: CASSSRNWASRVFTDTQYF. Full variable domain (remainder filled in from reference TRBV7-2 and TRBJ2-3): GAGVSQSPSNKVTEKGKDVELRCDPISGHTALYWYRQSLGQGLEFLIYFQGNSAPDKSGLPSDRFSAERTGGSVSTLTIQRTQQEDSAVYLCASSSRNWASRVFTDTQYFGPGTRLTVL.

V usage is TRBV28 and J usage is TRBJ2-1, with TRBD2 identical over 8 bases. Germline V gene lookup returns CDR1 MDHEN and CDR2 SYDVKM. The ends lost 8 bases at V and 5 bases at J; junction bases unmatched: 11. The CDR3 extends over 15 amino acids. This CDR3 is CASPPAGVSDNEQFF. DNA for the CDR3: TGTGCCAGCCCCCCAGCGGGGGTAAGCGACAATGAGCAGTTCTTC.

The chain couples TRBV6-5 to TRBJ1-3; no clear D gene. Trimming shortened V by 0 bases and J by 4 bases, and 13 bases separated the two germline ends. Germline CDR1 and CDR2: MNHEY and SVGAGI. CDR3 size: 16 residues. The CDR3 reads CASSYSVFAVGNTIYF. The CDR3 nucleotides read TGTGCCAGCAGTTACTCGGTGTTTGCCGTAGGAAACACCATATATTTT.

This chain uses TRBV7-9 with TRBJ2-5; TRBD2 might be the D (6 bases). The CDR3 totals 15 residues. Trimming took off 4 bases at V and 1 base at J, with 13 bases between the two ends. Germline CDR1 is SEHNR and CDR2 is FQNEAQ (reference sequence). CDR3 sequence: CASSSFGTGQETQYF. The CDR3 nucleotides read TGTGCCAGCAGCTCCTTTGGGACTGGCCAAGAGACCCAGTACTTC.

This chain joins TRBV5-4 and TRBJ2-7, with D possibly TRBD1 on 5 matching bases. The CDR3 runs 16 residues. Per germline, CDR1 SGHNT and CDR2 YYREEE (reference sequence). V shed 0 bases and J shed 1 base, with 14 bases lying between them. CDR3 sequence: CASSLGAGLESYEQYF. In nucleotides, the CDR3 is TGTGCCAGCAGCTTGGGAGCAGGGTTGGAGTCCTACGAGCAGTACTTC.

As regards this clone: At the DNA level, this CDR3 is encoded by other sequences in the same sample as well. The chain joins TRBV19 to TRBJ1-5; weak D call: TRBD1 (6 bases). V was trimmed by 6 bases and J by 2 bases, leaving 8 bases between them. The CDR3 has 13 residues. The germline V gene has CDR1 LNHDA and CDR2 SQIVND (reference sequence). The chain's CDR3 is CASSRGGNQPQHF. The CDR3 DNA sequence: TGTGCCAGTAGCAGGGGTGGCAATCAGCCCCAGCATTTT.

The gene calls are TRBV4-3 and TRBJ1-4, with D possibly matching TRBD1 (5 bases). Trimming stripped 4 bases from V and 8 bases from J, with 11 bases between. CDR1 is LGHNA and CDR2 is YSLEER in the germline V gene. CDR3 size: 13 residues. The CDR3, as DNA: TGCGCCAGCAGCCTCAATGGGGACGAAAAACTGTTTTTT. Its translation: CASSLNGDEKLFF.

This clone was found a few times. The genes are TRBV30 and TRBJ2-2; D gene unclear. From germline, CDR1 is GTSNPN and CDR2 SVGIG (reference sequence). The CDR3 has 13 residues. The V end was cut by 1 base, the J end by 4 bases, with 7 bases between. The CDR3 DNA follows: TGTGCCTGGAGTGCCATACTCACCGGGGAGCTGTTTTTT. It encodes CAWSAILTGELFF.

The chain couples TRBV7-9 to TRBJ1-1; perhaps TRBD1 as D (5 bases). CDR3 length equals 16 residues. Deletions cut 1 base from V and 5 bases from J, with 17 bases between. CDR1 is SEHNR and CDR2 is FQNEAQ in the germline V gene (reference sequence). CDR3 region: CASSLGRDLGGTEAFF. CDR3 nucleotide sequence: TGTGCCAGCAGCTTAGGGAGGGACCTCGGCGGGACTGAAGCTTTCTTT.

The sample holds one count of this clone. This sequence joins TRBV2 and TRBJ2-7; 15 nucleotides align to TRBD2. Trimming at V came to 5 bases and at J to 7 bases, leaving 9 bases not matched to a gene. Germline CDR1 SNHLY, CDR2 FYNNEI. This CDR3 comprises 16 residues. The DNA for the CDR3 is TGTGCCAGCAGTAAAACTGGACTAGCGGGAGGGGAGGAGCAGTACTTC. As protein: CASSKTGLAGGEEQYF. Full variable domain (remainder filled in from reference TRBV2 and TRBJ2-7): EPEVTQTPSHQVTQMGQEVILRCVPISNHLYFYWYRQILGQKVEFLVSFYNNEISEKSEIFDDQFSVERPDGSNFTLKIRSTKLEDSAMYFCASSKTGLAGGEEQYFGPGTRLTVT.

The chain is built from TRBV28 and TRBJ1-4; TRBD1 matches 11 bases. This CDR3 comprises 16 residues. Germline CDR1 reads MDHEN; CDR2 reads SYDVKM. Trimming cost V 5 bases and J 8 bases; bases outside gene matches: 10. In DNA form, the CDR3 reads TGTGCCAGCAGTGGCTTGGGGACAGGGGGGAGAGAAAAACTGTTTTTT. Its translation: CASSGLGTGGREKLFF.

On this clone itself: This specimen includes other DNA sequences encoding the same CDR3. This chain links TRBV7-3 with TRBJ2-3; 7 nucleotides agree with TRBD1. Germline V CDR1 and CDR2: SGHTA, FQGTGA. This CDR3 contains 14 residues. After removal of 5 bases from V and 1 base from J, the junction contained 3 bases not matched to a gene. CDR3 amino acids: CASSPGQRTDTQYF. In nucleotides, the CDR3 is TGTGCCAGCAGCCCGGGACAGCGCACAGATACGCAGTATTTT.

J is TRBJ2-3 and V is TRBV30, with TRBD1 matching 7 bases. Germline values: CDR1 GTSNPN, CDR2 SVGIG (reference sequence). Trimming removed 5 bases from V and 4 bases from J; junction bases left unmatched: 6. This CDR3 spans 13 amino acids. The CDR3 is CAWGTGAADTQYF. In nucleotides, the CDR3 is TGTGCCTGGGGAACAGGGGCGGCAGATACGCAGTATTTT.

The rearrangement links TRBV19 to TRBJ2-7, with 10 nucleotides matching TRBD1. V lost 4 bases to trimming and J lost 5 bases; unmatched junction nucleotides: 11. CDR3 length: 16 amino acids. Germline V gene lookup returns CDR1 LNHDA and CDR2 SQIVND (reference sequence). CDR3 sequence: CASSSMDRGKGNEQYF. The DNA of the CDR3 is TGTGCCAGTAGTAGCATGGACAGGGGGAAGGGGAACGAGCAGTACTTC.

The J gene is TRBJ1-5, the V gene TRBV15; D is unresolved. The CDR3 has 12 amino acids. CDR1 LNHNV and CDR2 YYDKDF come from the germline V gene (reference sequence). V lost 0 bases to trimming and J lost 7 bases, with 4 bases between them. The CDR3 loop is CATSRDGQPQHF. The CDR3 DNA follows: TGTGCCACCAGCAGAGATGGGCAGCCCCAGCATTTT. The complete variable domain, with remaining parts taken from reference TRBV15 and TRBJ1-5, reads DAMVIQNPRYQVTQFGKPVTLSCSQTLNHNVMYWYQQKSSQAPKLLFHYYDKDFNNEADTPDNFQSRRPNTSFCFLDIRSPGLGDTAMYLCATSRDGQPQHFGDGTRLSIL.